This is a list of T cell receptor beta chains from one sample in a study of control samples from healthy donors and cancer patients. Repertoires were generated with immunoSEQ multiplex PCR, while TCRdb's copy carries only in-frame clones and drops some. The repertoire holds 85,000 to 110,000 clones, with 80% to 90% as singletons. Sample: PBMCs. These receptors were obtained from a man aged 60 to 69 with lung cancer. The CDR3 runs from the conserved cysteine through the conserved F or W. The order of the fields is D gene, J gene, clone size, V gene, CDR3 DNA, CDR3 protein. The D gene is left open where the match is weak. Part of the rows lack a size; the others show once, few, many or a class for expanded clones.

D gene: .
J gene: TRBJ1-5
clone size: .
V gene: TRBV12-5
CDR3 DNA: TGTGCTAGTGGTTTACATGGCAATCAGCCCCAGCATTTT
CDR3 protein: CASGLHGNQPQHF

D gene: .
J gene: TRBJ2-1
clone size: .
V gene: TRBV3-1/TRBV3-2
CDR3 DNA: TGTGCCAGCAGCCAAGGTGCACACATCAGTGAGCAGTTCTTC
CDR3 protein: CASSQGAHISEQFF

D gene: TRBD1
J gene: TRBJ1-1
clone size: .
V gene: TRBV11-3
CDR3 DNA: TGTGCCAGCAGCTTAGTGGGGGACAGGGGGGACGCTTTCTTT
CDR3 protein: CASSLVGDRGDAFF

D gene: .
J gene: TRBJ2-4
clone size: few
V gene: TRBV5-5
CDR3 DNA: TGTGCCAGCAGCCTCCGGACGGAAAACATTCAGTACTTC
CDR3 protein: CASSLRTENIQYF

D gene: .
J gene: TRBJ2-3
clone size: .
V gene: TRBV19
CDR3 DNA: TGTGCCAGTAGCGAATCGGTCCTTCGAGATACGCAGTATTTT
CDR3 protein: CASSESVLRDTQYF

D gene: .
J gene: TRBJ2-1
clone size: .
V gene: TRBV11-2
CDR3 DNA: TGTGCCAGCAGCACTGGGGGGTCCTACAATGAGCAGTTCTTC
CDR3 protein: CASSTGGSYNEQFF

D gene: .
J gene: TRBJ2-6
clone size: .
V gene: TRBV7-8
CDR3 DNA: TGTGCCAGCACGCGGGGGCCTTGGGGGGCCAACGTCCTGACTTTC
CDR3 protein: CASTRGPWGANVLTF

D gene: .
J gene: TRBJ1-6
clone size: .
V gene: TRBV3-1/TRBV3-2
CDR3 DNA: TGTGCCAGCAGCCAAGGATTGGGGGTGCAGTCTATACCCCTCCACTTT
CDR3 protein: CASSQGLGVQSIPLHF

D gene: TRBD1
J gene: TRBJ1-5
clone size: .
V gene: TRBV6-1
CDR3 DNA: TGTGCCAGCAGTGAAGCGACGACAGGGGGACAGCCCCAGCATTTT
CDR3 protein: CASSEATTGGQPQHF

D gene: .
J gene: TRBJ1-4
clone size: .
V gene: TRBV6-5
CDR3 DNA: TGTGCCAGCTGCGGACAGACTAATGAAAAACTGTTTTTT
CDR3 protein: CASCGQTNEKLFF

D gene: TRBD2
J gene: TRBJ2-2
clone size: .
V gene: TRBV4-1
CDR3 DNA: TGCGCCAGCAGCCCGACTAGCGGGTCTCGGGAGCTGTTTTTT
CDR3 protein: CASSPTSGSRELFF

D gene: .
J gene: TRBJ2-5
clone size: .
V gene: TRBV15
CDR3 DNA: TGTGCCACCAGCAGAGGGCTCCTCCAAGAGACCCAGTACTTC
CDR3 protein: CATSRGLLQETQYF

D gene: TRBD1
J gene: TRBJ2-4
clone size: once
V gene: TRBV14
CDR3 DNA: TGTGCCAGCAGCTACATAGGGACAGGGGGAAACATTCAGTACTTC
CDR3 protein: CASSYIGTGGNIQYF

D gene: .
J gene: TRBJ2-5
clone size: .
V gene: TRBV10-3
CDR3 DNA: TGTGCCATCAGGGCGGCAAGCCAAGAGACCCAGTACTTC
CDR3 protein: CAIRAASQETQYF

D gene: .
J gene: TRBJ2-3
clone size: .
V gene: TRBV25-1
CDR3 DNA: TGTGCCAGCAGTGAAGCGGGTGTAGATACGCAGTATTTT
CDR3 protein: CASSEAGVDTQYF

D gene: .
J gene: TRBJ2-2
clone size: once
V gene: TRBV5-1
CDR3 DNA: TGCGCCAGCAGCTCGGGGGCTCAAACGGGGGAGCTGTTTTTT
CDR3 protein: CASSSGAQTGELFF

D gene: .
J gene: TRBJ1-2
clone size: .
V gene: TRBV18
CDR3 DNA: TGTGCCAGCTCACCAGGCTTTAGTCAGGGGTACTACACCTTC
CDR3 protein: CASSPGFSQGYYTF

D gene: .
J gene: TRBJ1-5
clone size: .
V gene: TRBV6-5
CDR3 DNA: TGTGCCAGCAGGGGAGGGACCCTCCATCAGCCCCAGCATTTT
CDR3 protein: CASRGGTLHQPQHF

D gene: .
J gene: TRBJ1-2
clone size: .
V gene: TRBV3-1/TRBV3-2
CDR3 DNA: TGTGCCAGCAGCCTTCTTGACAGGAGCTCCTATGGCTACACCTTC
CDR3 protein: CASSLLDRSSYGYTF

D gene: TRBD1
J gene: TRBJ1-2
clone size: .
V gene: TRBV4-1
CDR3 DNA: TGCGCCAGCAGCCAAGATGGGGACAGCTATGGCTACACCTTC
CDR3 protein: CASSQDGDSYGYTF

D gene: .
J gene: TRBJ2-3
clone size: .
V gene: TRBV6-1
CDR3 DNA: TGTGCCAGCAGTGATCTTTTTAGGACAGATACGCAGTATTTT
CDR3 protein: CASSDLFRTDTQYF

D gene: .
J gene: TRBJ2-5
clone size: .
V gene: TRBV7-9
CDR3 DNA: TGTGCCAGCAGCTTGGTAGAGACCCAGTACTTC
CDR3 protein: CASSLVETQYF

D gene: .
J gene: TRBJ1-2
clone size: .
V gene: TRBV9
CDR3 DNA: TGTGCCAGCAGCGTAGTTAAAGGGGGTTTCGACAGCACTAACTATGGCTACACCTTC
CDR3 protein: CASSVVKGGFDSTNYGYTF

D gene: .
J gene: TRBJ2-5
clone size: few
V gene: TRBV11-3
CDR3 DNA: TGTGCCAGCAGCTTAGCACAGGGAAGCGTAAACTTC
CDR3 protein: CASSLAQGSVNF

D gene: TRBD1
J gene: TRBJ1-5
clone size: .
V gene: TRBV6-5
CDR3 DNA: TGTGCCAGCAGGAGACAGGGGGGCAATCAGCCCCAGCATTTT
CDR3 protein: CASRRQGGNQPQHF

D gene: TRBD2
J gene: TRBJ2-1
clone size: .
V gene: TRBV6-4
CDR3 DNA: TGTGCCAGCGCCAGACTAGCGGGGGGTAAGAATGAGCAGTTCTTC
CDR3 protein: CASARLAGGKNEQFF